This TCR beta chain was documented in a study of T cells in localized non-small cell lung cancer. Trimming took 2 bases from V and 1 from J, leaving 10 bases between them. The CDR3 is 14 amino acids. The germline V gene encodes CDR1 GTSNPN and CDR2 SVGIG (reference sequence). This table comes from immunoSEQ multiplex PCR, and its TCRdb copy is limited to in-frame clones, with some not included. The sample yields 8,800 or so clones, 35% to 45% seen once. Sequenced here: lymph node tissue, sampled before any cancer treatment. This rearrangement joins TRBV30 to TRBJ2-3; the D is unclear. The receptor comes from a woman aged 35 to 70 with stage I lung adenocarcinoma. CDR3 nucleotides: TGTGCCTGGAGTTTAACTGTCCGCACAGATACGCAGTATTTT. This translates into CAWSLTVRTDTQYF.